The 28 T cell receptor beta chains listed next were all sequenced from one sample in a study of post-analysis software for immune sequencing data. Study observations and caveats: Relative to controls, patients had roughly five TRBV segments at higher frequency, with TRBV5-6, TRBV5-1 and TRBV20-1 among these.

The library was made from cDNA and included unique molecular identifiers. MiXCR, applied by TCRdb to the PCR reads, yields one record per CDR3 protein. The data show 750,000 to 950,000 distinct CDR3 sequences, 53% seen once. These receptors are not linked to any known antigen. The source material was blood. These receptors originate from a girl aged 10 to 17 with multiple sclerosis.

The rearrangement joins TRBV6-5 to TRBJ1-6, with D maybe TRBD1 (6 bases). The CDR3 consists of 18 residues. Looked up from germline, CDR1 is MNHEY and CDR2 is SVGAGI. Trimming took off 0 bases at V and 0 bases at J, with 12 bases between the two ends. This CDR3 is CASSYSQGRRSYNSPLHF. CDR3 nucleotide sequence: TGTGCCAGCAGTTACTCACAGGGCCGGCGCTCCTATAATTCACCCCTCCACTTT.

Only a few counts were recorded for this clonotype. The chain recombines TRBV5-1 with TRBJ1-1; D not resolved. V was pared by 0 bases and J by 2 bases, with 11 bases between. The germline CDR1 and CDR2 sequences are SGHRS and YFSETQ. This CDR3 has 15 amino acids. The CDR3 protein is CASSLVMGPNTEAFF. The CDR3, as DNA: TGCGCCAGCAGCTTGGTAATGGGTCCCAACACTGAAGCTTTCTTT. Complete variable domain (other parts from reference TRBV5-1 and TRBJ1-1): KAGVTQTPRYLIKTRGQQVTLSCSPISGHRSVSWYQQTPGQGLQFLFEYFSETQRNKGNFPGRFSGRQFSNSRSEMNVSTLELGDSALYLCASSLVMGPNTEAFFGQGTRLTVV.

This chain connects TRBV6-5 to TRBJ2-7; maybe TRBD2 (7 bases). This CDR3 comprises 15 residues. Trimming left V 7 bases short and J 1 base short, with 17 bases between. Germline V lookup: CDR1 MNHEY, CDR2 SVGAGI. CDR3 amino acids: CASTNYGGLSYEQYF. CDR3 bases: TGTGCCAGCACTAACTACGGGGGGCTATCCTACGAGCAGTACTTC.

Only one count was recorded for this clonotype. The CDR3 DNA sequence: TGTGCCAGCATTCAACGGGAGGGGGCAGGAACTGAAGCTTTCTTT. Residues: CASIQREGAGTEAFF. V usage is TRBV6-4 and J usage is TRBJ1-1; TRBD1 agrees at 7 bases. V lost 7 bases, J lost 5 bases, and 13 bases stayed unmatched. Germline V CDR1 and CDR2: MRHNA, SNTAGT. This CDR3 comprises 15 residues.

This clonotype was observed a handful of times. V is TRBV6-6 and J is TRBJ1-6; 9 bases agree with TRBD1. After removal of 6 bases from V and 8 bases from J, the junction contained 8 bases not matched to a gene. Germline V lookup: CDR1 MNHNY, CDR2 SVGAGI (reference sequence). This CDR3 has 15 amino acids. CDR3 nucleotide sequence: TGTGCCAGCAGGAATTTACAGGGGGCCGATTCACCCCTCCACTTT. The encoded protein is CASRNLQGADSPLHF.

The V gene is TRBV9, the J gene TRBJ1-2; D ambiguous. The germline V and J ends were trimmed by 0 bases and 6 bases, with 12 bases remaining between them. This CDR3 comprises 14 residues. The germline CDR1 and CDR2 sequences are SGDLS and YYNGEE. The CDR3 coding sequence is TGTGCCAGCAGCGTAGCTAGGGCAGACGATGGCTACACCTTC. Amino acids: CASSVARADDGYTF.

The gene calls are TRBV5-1 and TRBJ1-2; D perhaps matches TRBD1 (5 bases). Per germline, CDR1 SGHRS and CDR2 YFSETQ. The CDR3 sequence is 20 residues long. The V and J ends lost 3 bases and 0 bases respectively, with 27 bases between them. This CDR3 reads CASSYISLSRQKETNYGYTF. The DNA of the CDR3 is TGCGCCAGCAGCTATATTTCCCTCAGCAGACAGAAGGAAACTAACTATGGCTACACCTTC.

CDR3 residues: CASSEGRTPGREQFF. In DNA form, the CDR3 reads TGTGCCAGCAGTGAAGGAAGGACACCCGGGAGGGAGCAGTTCTTC. The rearrangement uses TRBV6-1 and TRBJ2-7, with 7 bases matching TRBD2. The DNA end lines up better with TRBJ2-1; the J call may be wrong. CDR3 size: 15 residues. Germline CDR1 is MNHNS and CDR2 is SASEGT.

The V and J genes are TRBV27 and TRBJ2-7, with D possibly TRBD1 on 5 matching bases. The DNA matches TRBJ2-5 better at its end, which makes the J call doubtful. This CDR3 contains 17 residues. Germline V gene lookup returns CDR1 MNHEY and CDR2 SMNVEV (reference sequence). The CDR3 loop is CASSLSKRAGWRETQYF. The DNA for the CDR3 is TGTGCCAGCAGTTTATCGAAAAGGGCAGGGTGGCGAGAGACCCAGTACTTC.

This clonotype was seen only once. CDR3 in amino acids: CASSKTGEALLTEAFF. The CDR3 region has the DNA TGTGCCAGCAGCAAGACAGGGGAGGCACTTCTTACTGAAGCTTTCTTT. This chain links TRBV21-1 with TRBJ1-1; the table's D gene call, TRBD1, was not cross checked with the DNA. TRBV21-1 is labeled a pseudogene. The CDR3 has 16 residues.

The rearrangement links TRBV21-1 to TRBJ2-7; the table names TRBD2, a call not compared with the DNA. TRBV21-1 is a documented pseudogene. This CDR3 is built from 16 residues. The CDR3 reads CASSRRFTSGDYEQYF. The CDR3 nucleotides are TGTGCCAGCAGCCGGAGATTTACTAGCGGAGACTACGAGCAGTACTTC.

V is TRBV20-1 and J is TRBJ2-3; 8 bases are a match to TRBD2. Per germline, CDR1 DFQATT and CDR2 SNEGSKA (reference sequence). CDR3 length: 14 amino acids. V dropped 6 bases and J dropped 4; count of bases not matched to a gene: 9. CDR3 residues: CSAPTGGGPDTQYF. The CDR3 region has the DNA TGCAGTGCGCCGACTGGCGGGGGGCCAGATACGCAGTATTTT.

This clonotype was counted between two and nine times. The rearrangement joins TRBV9 to TRBJ2-1; D is possibly TRBD2 (6 bases). The CDR3 runs 15 residues. The V gene's germline CDR1 is SGDLS and CDR2 YYNGEE. V lost 4 bases and J lost 3, with 14 bases in between. This CDR3 is CASSPLAEYYNEQFF. CDR3 bases: TGTGCCAGCAGCCCATTAGCGGAGTACTACAATGAGCAGTTCTTC.

This clonotype has just a few counts. V gene TRBV4-1 combines with J gene TRBJ2-3, with 12 positions matching TRBD2. Germline V CDR1 and CDR2: MGHRA, YSYEKL. The CDR3 contains 18 residues. V was clipped by 4 bases and J by 3 bases; unmatched bases: 11. CDR3 residues: CASSPFLGLAGLTDTQYF. CDR3 DNA: TGCGCCAGCAGCCCATTCCTAGGACTAGCGGGACTGACAGATACGCAGTATTTT.

The gene calls are TRBV20-1 and TRBJ2-4; a possible D gene is TRBD2 (5 bases). CDR1 and CDR2 (germline): DFQATT, SNEGSKA (reference sequence). The CDR3 has 13 amino acids. V lost 0 bases and J 13 bases, leaving 16 bases between the germline ends. The CDR3 bases are TGCAGTGCTAGAGATGGGCAGCCCGGGGAGCAGTACTTC. It specifies CSARDGQPGEQYF.

The chain combines TRBV6-1 with TRBJ2-7, with 7 bases lining up with TRBD1. J was trimmed by 4 bases and V by 8 bases; bases with no gene match: 23. CDR1 is MNHNS, CDR2 SASEGT, per germline. CDR3 length: 18 amino acids. The CDR3 bases are TGTGCCAGCGGCAAACTTTATATGGGGGACAGAATCTTTTACGAGCAGTACTTC. Translated, it gives CASGKLYMGDRIFYEQYF.

The rearrangement uses TRBV6-1 and TRBJ2-1; TRBD2 aligns across 10 bases. Germline V gives CDR1 MNHNS, CDR2 SASEGT. With V trimmed by 2 bases and J by 7 bases, 8 bases remained unmatched. CDR3 length: 16 residues. The CDR3 region has the DNA TGTGCCAGCAGTGAAAGTACTAGCGGGATCTTGAATGAGCAGTTCTTC. Its translation is CASSESTSGILNEQFF.

This chain connects TRBV4-1 to TRBJ1-2; weak D call: TRBD1 (6 bases). Germline loops: CDR1 MGHRA, CDR2 YSYEKL. This CDR3 has 15 residues. Trimming left V 1 base short and J 3 bases short, with 12 bases between. CDR3 sequence reads: CASSQGEGVDYGYTF. The DNA of the CDR3 is TGCGCCAGCAGCCAAGGGGAGGGGGTGGACTATGGCTACACCTTC.

V gene TRBV11-2 combines with J gene TRBJ2-7, with 7 bases that match TRBD1. Germline CDR1 is SGHAT and CDR2 is FQNNGV. V shed 7 bases, J shed 2 bases, and the junction held 11 bases outside the gene matches. The CDR3 extends over 15 amino acids. CDR3 in DNA: TGTGCCAGCATGGAACTCCGGGACAGACCCTACGAGCAGTACTTC. Protein sequence: CASMELRDRPYEQYF.

V is TRBV12-3 or TRBV12-4 and J is TRBJ1-1; TRBD1 aligns across 8 bases. The CDR3 length is 15 residues. V gave up 6 bases and J gave up 2 bases; unmatched junction bases: 8. The CDR3 DNA sequence: TGTGCCAGCAGCCCAGGGACAGGTGGAAACACTGAAGCTTTCTTT. It is translated as CASSPGTGGNTEAFF.

This clonotype has just a few counts. The chain joins TRBV12-5 to TRBJ1-2; 7 positions match TRBD1. V was clipped by 4 bases and J by 13 bases; unmatched bases: 12. In germline, CDR1 is LGHNT, CDR2 FRNRAP. The CDR3 consists of 13 residues. DNA of the CDR3: TGTGCTAGTGGTTGGGCCCCCGACAGGGCTAGCACCTTC. It is translated as CASGWAPDRASTF.

The V and J genes are TRBV27 and TRBJ1-5; no reliable D call. This CDR3 has 12 amino acids. V was clipped by 3 bases and J by 3 bases, with 3 bases between them. From germline, CDR1 is MNHEY and CDR2 SMNVEV (reference sequence). Written as DNA, the CDR3 is TGTGCCAGCAGTTTCATCAATCAGCCCCAGCATTTT. This translates into CASSFINQPQHF.

This clonotype has a handful of counts. V and J are TRBV4-2 and TRBJ2-7, with 8 positions matching TRBD2. Germline trimming cut 0 bases from V and 0 bases from J; bases unmatched to any gene: 4. Germline V CDR1 and CDR2: LGHNA, YNFKEQ. The CDR3 is 16 amino acids. CDR3 loop: CASSQDRGGRSYEQYF. CDR3 DNA: TGTGCCAGCAGCCAAGACCGGGGGGGACGCTCCTACGAGCAGTACTTC.

The chain employs TRBV6-6 and TRBJ2-7; D might be TRBD1 (6 bases). CDR3 length: 17 residues. Trimming removed 2 bases at V and 6 bases at J, with 23 bases between. CDR1 MNHNY and CDR2 SVGAGI come from the germline V gene (reference sequence). CDR3 in amino acids: CASSYGVTGTRSSEQYF. The CDR3 nucleotides read TGTGCCAGCAGTTACGGGGTTACCGGGACAAGGAGTTCCGAGCAGTACTTC.

V and J are TRBV29-1 and TRBJ2-6, with D tentatively TRBD1 (6 bases). This CDR3 region has 17 residues. Trimming removed 6 bases from V and 0 bases from J, with 18 bases in between. Germline V gives CDR1 SQVTM, CDR2 ANQGSEA. The CDR3 sequence is CSVALTGPSSGANVLTF. In nucleotides, the CDR3 is TGCAGCGTCGCCCTGACAGGCCCCTCCTCTGGGGCCAACGTCCTGACTTTC.

The chain carries TRBV15 and TRBJ2-5, with D uncertain. Germline CDR1 is LNHNV and CDR2 is YYDKDF (reference sequence). The CDR3 length is 15 residues. V lost 0 bases, J lost 5 bases, and 13 bases lay in between. CDR3 DNA: TGTGCCACCAGCAGAGATTCCCTGACCAGGGAGACCCAGTACTTC. It yields the protein CATSRDSLTRETQYF.

This chain uses TRBV5-1 with TRBJ1-2, with TRBD1 identical over 10 bases. The CDR3 length is 15 residues. Germline assignment: CDR1 SGHRS and CDR2 YFSETQ. J gave up 6 bases and V 4 bases, and 9 bases lay outside the gene matches. The CDR3 region is CASSTQTGGGDGYTF. The CDR3 DNA follows: TGCGCCAGCAGCACACAGACAGGGGGCGGAGATGGCTACACCTTC. The whole variable domain, filled in from reference TRBV5-1 and TRBJ1-2, reads KAGVTQTPRYLIKTRGQQVTLSCSPISGHRSVSWYQQTPGQGLQFLFEYFSETQRNKGNFPGRFSGRQFSNSRSEMNVSTLELGDSALYLCASSTQTGGGDGYTFGSGTRLTVV.

The CDR3 here is CSVIHGGEETQYF. CDR3 bases: TGCAGCGTTATCCACGGCGGGGAAGAGACCCAGTACTTC. The rearrangement joins TRBV29-1 to TRBJ2-5; D might be TRBD2 (6 bases). V lost 5 bases to trimming and J lost 3 bases, with 13 bases between them. The germline V gene encodes CDR1 SQVTM and CDR2 ANQGSEA. The CDR3 is 13 residues long.